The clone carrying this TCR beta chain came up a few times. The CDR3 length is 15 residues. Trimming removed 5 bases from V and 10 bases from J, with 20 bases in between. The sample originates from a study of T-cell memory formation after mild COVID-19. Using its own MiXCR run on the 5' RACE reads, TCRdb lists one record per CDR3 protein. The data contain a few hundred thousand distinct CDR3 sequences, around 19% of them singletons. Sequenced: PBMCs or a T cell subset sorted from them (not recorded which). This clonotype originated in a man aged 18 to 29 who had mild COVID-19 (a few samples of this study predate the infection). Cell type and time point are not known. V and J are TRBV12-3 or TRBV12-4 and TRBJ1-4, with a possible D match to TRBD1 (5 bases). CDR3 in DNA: TGTGCCAGCAGTCTAAGATTTACAGGCGGGGGAAAACTGTTTTTT. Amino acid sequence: CASSLRFTGGGKLFF.